The 23 T cell receptor beta chains in this list originate from one sample, sequenced in a study of blood T cell repertoires in COVID-19. The table came from immunoSEQ multiplex PCR; TCRdb's copy has only in-frame clones and leaves some out. The sample yields approximately 68,000 clones, around nine tenths seen once. The sequenced sample was peripheral blood. The receptors shown here come from a man aged 70 or older with active or convalescent COVID-19.

This clone was seen once. V and J are TRBV4-2 and TRBJ2-5; the D gene is possibly TRBD1 (6 bases). The CDR3 contains 15 residues. The germline gives CDR1 LGHNA, CDR2 YNFKEQ. The ends were cut back, 1 base at V and 4 bases at J, with 13 bases in the middle. The CDR3 sequence: CASSQATGWLETQYF. As DNA, the CDR3 is TGTGCCAGCAGCCAAGCAACAGGGTGGCTAGAGACCCAGTACTTC.

This chain links TRBV9 with TRBJ1-1, with D possibly TRBD1 on 6 matching bases. The CDR3 has 14 residues. V lost 4 bases, J lost 0 bases, and 10 bases lay in between. Germline assignment: CDR1 SGDLS and CDR2 YYNGEE. CDR3 protein: CASSLRGLNTEAFF. DNA of the CDR3: TGTGCCAGCAGCCTCAGGGGCTTGAACACTGAAGCTTTCTTT.

V and J are TRBV2 and TRBJ2-2; weak D call: TRBD1 (6 bases). V was shortened by 2 bases and J by 3 bases, with 10 bases between the two germline ends. The CDR3 is made up of 15 amino acids. CDR1 is SNHLY, CDR2 FYNNEI, per germline. The CDR3 DNA follows: TGTGCCAGCAGTGAAAAGGGGGTCCACACCGGGGAGCTGTTTTTT. It specifies CASSEKGVHTGELFF.

The V gene is TRBV19, the J gene TRBJ2-6; no clear D. This CDR3 has 16 residues. The V end lost 3 bases, the J end lost 3 bases, and 12 bases lay between the germline ends. CDR1 and CDR2 (germline): LNHDA, SQIVND (reference sequence). In DNA, the CDR3 is TGTGCCAGTAGTATGCAGGTTTCGTTTGGGGCCAACGTCCTGACTTTC. Encoded protein: CASSMQVSFGANVLTF.

The chain links TRBV19 to TRBJ1-1; tentatively, D is TRBD1 (6 bases). This CDR3 comprises 14 residues. The V and J ends lost 5 bases and 4 bases respectively, with 14 bases between them. Germline V gives CDR1 LNHDA, CDR2 SQIVND (reference sequence). Here the CDR3 DNA reads TGTGCCAGTAGTGCCCAGGGGATGTCCACTGAAGCTTTCTTT. Translating gives CASSAQGMSTEAFF.

This chain's CDR3 is CASSFLAGVGEQYF. The CDR3 DNA follows: TGTGCCAGCAGCTTCCTTGCGGGAGTGGGGGAGCAGTACTTC. The V and J genes are TRBV27 and TRBJ2-7; 7 bases map to TRBD2. V shed 6 bases, J shed 7 bases, and the junction held 12 bases outside the gene matches. Germline V gene sequence: CDR1 MNHEY, CDR2 SMNVEV (reference sequence). This CDR3 has 14 residues.

The chain combines TRBV5-4 with TRBJ2-2; D may be TRBD2 (5 bases). CDR1 and CDR2 (germline): SGHNT, YYREEE (reference sequence). Trimming removed 6 bases from V and 7 bases from J, with 19 bases in between. The CDR3 extends over 15 amino acids. CDR3 DNA sequence: TGTGCCAGCACAAGCAGATCGAGCGGTATCGGGGAGCTGTTTTTT. Translation: CASTSRSSGIGELFF.

The chain uses TRBV19 and TRBJ2-2; TRBD2 matches at 7 bases. CDR1 and CDR2 (germline): LNHDA, SQIVND (reference sequence). CDR3 size: 15 residues. The trim removed 7 bases at V and 5 bases at J, leaving 10 bases unmatched. The CDR3 DNA reads TGTGCCAGTATGAGTCATGGAGCGGGGACCGGGGAGCTGTTTTTT. As protein: CASMSHGAGTGELFF.

This chain joins TRBV7-2 and TRBJ1-2, with 9 nucleotides matching TRBD1. CDR3 size: 14 residues. CDR1 SGHTA and CDR2 FQGNSA come from the germline V gene. J gave up 5 bases and V 4 bases, and 5 bases lay outside the gene matches. CDR3 sequence: CASSYGTGLYGYTF. In nucleotides, the CDR3 is TGTGCCAGCAGCTACGGGACAGGGCTATATGGCTACACCTTC. Complete variable domain (other parts from reference TRBV7-2 and TRBJ1-2): GAGVSQSPSNKVTEKGKDVELRCDPISGHTALYWYRQSLGQGLEFLIYFQGNSAPDKSGLPSDRFSAERTGGSVSTLTIQRTQQEDSAVYLCASSYGTGLYGYTFGSGTRLTVV.

This clone was seen a single time. The chain joins TRBV19 to TRBJ2-7, with TRBD1 identical over 9 bases. Germline CDR1 reads LNHDA; CDR2 reads SQIVND (reference sequence). The CDR3 extends over 13 amino acids. The junction had 6 bases not matched to a gene; V was cut back by 6 bases and J by 6 bases. The CDR3 nucleotides are TGTGCCAGTAGCTCCGGGACAGGGCTCGAGCAGTACTTC. This codes for CASSSGTGLEQYF.

The rearrangement joins TRBV30 to TRBJ1-3; TRBD1 is a possible D gene (6 bases). V gave up 3 bases and J gave up 2 bases, with 8 bases separating them. The CDR3 has 13 residues. Germline V gene lookup returns CDR1 GTSNPN and CDR2 SVGIG (reference sequence). The CDR3 region has the DNA TGTGCCTGGAGGCCAGGGGCTGGAAACACCATATATTTT. Translating gives CAWRPGAGNTIYF.

This clone was seen once. The chain uses TRBV30 and TRBJ1-6, with 10 bases matching TRBD1. The germline CDR1 and CDR2 sequences are GTSNPN and SVGIG (reference sequence). The CDR3 extends over 13 amino acids. V was clipped by 3 bases and J by 10 bases; unmatched bases: 3. The CDR3 DNA reads as TGTGCCTGGAGCGGGACAGGGGTCTCACCCCTCCACTTT. It specifies CAWSGTGVSPLHF.

The chain is built from TRBV11-2 and TRBJ2-1, with D possibly TRBD2 on 5 matching bases. The CDR3 runs 15 residues. The V end was cut by 2 bases, the J end by 9 bases, with 17 bases between. CDR1 and CDR2 from the germline V gene are SGHAT and FQNNGV. The CDR3 spells CASSLLGSGWGEQFF. CDR3 nucleotide sequence: TGTGCCAGCAGCTTATTAGGGAGTGGATGGGGTGAGCAGTTCTTC.

The V gene is TRBV19, the J gene TRBJ1-1; D is unresolved. The ends were cut back, 2 bases at V and 0 bases at J, with 7 bases in the middle. Germline V gene sequence: CDR1 LNHDA, CDR2 SQIVND (reference sequence). The CDR3 runs to 14 residues. As DNA, the CDR3 is TGTGCCAGTAGTATACAGGTGATGAACACTGAAGCTTTCTTT. It codes for CASSIQVMNTEAFF. The whole variable domain, remainder taken from reference TRBV19 and TRBJ1-1, is DGGITQSPKYLFRKEGQNVTLSCEQNLNHDAMYWYRQDPGQGLRLIYYSQIVNDFQKGDIAEGYSVSREKKESFPLTVTSAQKNPTAFYLCASSIQVMNTEAFFGQGTRLTVV.

The CDR3: CASTDFSGGPSYEQYF. DNA for the CDR3: TGTGCCAGCACCGACTTTAGCGGGGGGCCATCCTACGAGCAGTACTTC. This sequence joins TRBV7-2 and TRBJ2-7; 10 bases fit TRBD2. CDR3 length equals 16 residues. CDR1 and CDR2 from the germline V gene are SGHTA and FQGNSA. The junction had 10 bases not matched to a gene; V was cut back by 7 bases and J by 1 base.

The chain is built from TRBV29-1 and TRBJ1-5, with 7 bases that match TRBD1. The CDR3 consists of 13 residues. V was pared by 6 bases and J by 7 bases, with 9 bases of the junction left unmatched. The germline gives CDR1 SQVTM, CDR2 ANQGSEA. The CDR3: CSVGGLEGQPQHF. The CDR3 DNA is TGCAGCGTAGGGGGCCTAGAGGGGCAGCCCCAGCATTTT.

This chain connects TRBV30 to TRBJ2-1; D remains unclear. Looked up from germline, CDR1 is GTSNPN and CDR2 is SVGIG (reference sequence). The CDR3 runs 14 residues. Deletions cut 3 bases from V and 2 bases from J, with 11 bases between. The CDR3, as DNA: TGTGCCTGGAGCCTTGATGCGACCTACAATGAGCAGTTCTTC. It codes for CAWSLDATYNEQFF.

This clone was picked up one time. The chain combines TRBV11-2 with TRBJ1-6; D not resolved. Looked up from germline, CDR1 is SGHAT and CDR2 is FQNNGV. The CDR3 totals 12 residues. The V end lost 4 bases, the J end lost 6 bases, and 4 bases lay between the germline ends. CDR3 DNA sequence: TGTGCCAGCAGCTCCCTTAATTCACCCCTCCACTTT. Amino acids: CASSSLNSPLHF.

The V gene is TRBV7-9, the J gene TRBJ2-3; 11 bases agree with TRBD2. The CDR3 length is 18 residues. Germline V gene data show CDR1 as SEHNR and CDR2 as FQNEAQ (reference sequence). The ends lost 5 bases at V and 4 bases at J; junction bases unmatched: 14. The CDR3 loop reads CASSPYRGGTSGPDTQYF. CDR3 coding DNA: TGTGCCAGCAGCCCCTACAGGGGCGGGACTAGCGGCCCAGATACGCAGTATTTT.

The chain employs TRBV5-5 and TRBJ1-2, with 7 bases fitting TRBD1. Germline assignment: CDR1 SGHKS and CDR2 YYEKEE (reference sequence). V trimming: 0 bases; J trimming: 11 bases; junction bases outside the gene matches: 7. The CDR3 consists of 13 residues. The CDR3 bases are TGTGCCAGCAGCTTGGGACCAGGGGGAGGTTACACCTTC. Protein sequence: CASSLGPGGGYTF.

This clone was seen a few times. The rearrangement uses TRBV6-1 and TRBJ1-2; TRBD1 agrees at 8 bases. The trim removed 3 bases at V and 7 bases at J, leaving 19 bases unmatched. The CDR3 loop spans 18 amino acids. Germline CDR1 reads MNHNS; CDR2 reads SASEGT. The CDR3 reads CASSEVRGKSRTGFGYTF. CDR3 in DNA: TGTGCCAGCAGTGAGGTGCGGGGCAAAAGTAGGACAGGGTTTGGCTACACCTTC.

This rearrangement joins TRBV11-1 to TRBJ2-2; weak D call: TRBD1 (6 bases). V was trimmed by 3 bases and J by 3 bases, leaving 11 bases between them. The CDR3 loop spans 15 amino acids. The germline V gene has CDR1 SGHAT and CDR2 FQDESV (reference sequence). The CDR3 region is CASSFRDKYTGELFF. The CDR3 nucleotides read TGTGCCAGCAGCTTCCGGGACAAATACACCGGGGAGCTGTTTTTT.

The chain carries TRBV19 and TRBJ1-5, with TRBD1 as a possible D gene (5 bases). Trimming cost V 5 bases and J 0 bases, with 20 bases left between them. CDR3 length: 18 amino acids. Germline V CDR1 and CDR2: LNHDA, SQIVND (reference sequence). In nucleotides, the CDR3 is TGTGCCAGTAGTCAAGGGGCCGCGAGCCAATATAGCAATCAGCCCCAGCATTTT. This gives the protein CASSQGAASQYSNQPQHF.